This T cell receptor (beta chain) was documented in a study of blood T cells in healthy people across ages. Combining a sample-barcoded 5' primer with a J-beta primer mix, a second PCR ran for 7 to 11 cycles. TCRdb passed the 5' RACE reads through MiXCR, listing each CDR3 protein once. Found here are some 1.4 million distinct CDR3 sequences, roughly 40% of them singletons; the top ten hold under 8%. Germline V lookup: CDR1 SGDLS, CDR2 YYNGEE. The CDR3 runs to 14 residues. With 0 bases removed from V and 9 bases from J, the gap between germline ends came to 12 bases. Only a few counts were recorded for this clonotype.

The chain uses TRBV9 and TRBJ2-2; TRBD1 might be the D (5 bases). Sample: blood. The receptor was derived from a woman aged 18-29 years in good health. DNA for the CDR3: TGTGCCAGCAGCGTAGACCAGGGTGGACGGGAGCTGTTTTTT. This translates into CASSVDQGGRELFF.